This T cell receptor beta chain was recovered during a study of identical twins. CDR3 length: 15 residues. V was pared by 0 bases and J by 2 bases, with 3 bases of the junction left unmatched. CDR1 is MNHEY, CDR2 SVGAGI, per germline. Whole-study findings and limits: Carriage of fewer insertions was seen in abundant cord blood beta clonotypes, whereas memory repertoires showed none. Models underestimated out-of-frame TCR alpha sharing in monozygotic twins.

TCRdb reprocessed the 5' RACE reads via MiXCR and lists one record per CDR3 protein. The sample lists 450,000 or so distinct CDR3 sequences; approximately 14% were seen once. This clonotype was found a few times. As yet, its antigen is unknown. These data were also filed under a second study, of yellow fever vaccine responses in identical twins.

The chain has TRBV6-5 and TRBJ2-7; TRBD2 agrees at 8 bases. The TCR comes from a woman between 18 and 30 years old in good health. The sequencing input was CD4+ T cells sorted from blood. The CDR3 sequence is CASSYSGRGAYEQYF. DNA for the CDR3: TGTGCCAGCAGTTACTCGGGGCGGGGGGCCTACGAGCAGTACTTC.